These 27 T cell receptor beta chains came from one sample sequenced in a study of cytomegalovirus exposure and HLA in healthy donors. PCR involved 60 Vbeta and 13 Jbeta primers. The protocol was immunoSEQ multiplex PCR, while the TCRdb copy is restricted to in-frame clones and leaves out a portion. The sample contains 140,000 to 150,000 clones, roughly 80% of which appear only once. Sequencing was carried out using PBMCs. The receptor source for this set is a middle-aged man in good health and CMV-seropositive.

The chain couples TRBV11-3 to TRBJ2-7; 9 nucleotides align to TRBD2. J lost 4 bases, V lost 5 bases, and 9 bases had no gene match. Germline assignment: CDR1 SGHNT and CDR2 YENEEA. The CDR3 spans 15 residues. DNA for the CDR3: TGTGCCAGCAGCGCCGGGGGGACTAGCACTTACGAGCAGTACTTC. This codes for CASSAGGTSTYEQYF.

The rearrangement links TRBV18 to TRBJ2-3, with D maybe TRBD1 (6 bases). This CDR3 is built from 15 residues. The germline CDR1 and CDR2 sequences are KGHSH and LQKENI. With 6 bases removed from V and 2 bases from J, the gap between germline ends came to 15 bases. The CDR3 DNA reads TGTGCCAGCTCGACTACAGGGTTGTACACAGATACGCAGTATTTT. Amino acid sequence: CASSTTGLYTDTQYF.

The chain has TRBV6-1 and TRBJ1-6; D not resolved. The CDR3 contains 13 residues. The V and J ends lost 11 bases and 6 bases respectively, with 14 bases between them. Germline-derived CDR1 and CDR2 are MNHNS and SASEGT. For the CDR3, the DNA is TGTGCCCACCAACTAGCCCCTAATTCACCCCTCCACTTT. This gives the protein CAHQLAPNSPLHF.

This chain joins TRBV15 and TRBJ1-1, with D perhaps TRBD1 (6 bases). The CDR3 sequence is 16 residues long. V lost 9 bases and J lost 0, with 20 bases in between. The germline V gene has CDR1 LNHNV and CDR2 YYDKDF (reference sequence). CDR3 amino acids: CATGVPRDNMNTEAFF. The CDR3, as DNA: TGTGCCACGGGGGTTCCCCGGGACAATATGAACACTGAAGCTTTCTTT.

J is TRBJ1-1 and V is TRBV10-3; D is uncertain. The CDR3 covers 14 residues. The V end was cut by 0 bases, the J end by 1 base, with 6 bases between. Per the germline V gene, CDR1 is ENHRY and CDR2 is SYGVKD. The chain's CDR3 is CAISESPGNTEAFF. The DNA for the CDR3 is TGTGCCATCAGTGAGTCCCCAGGGAACACTGAAGCTTTCTTT.

The chain combines TRBV28 with TRBJ1-4, with D perhaps matching TRBD1 (6 bases). This CDR3 is built from 17 residues. V was cut by 5 bases and J by 4 bases, with 20 bases left in between. Germline V CDR1 and CDR2: MDHEN, SYDVKM. The CDR3, as DNA: TGTGCCAGCAGTGACACAGGTCTGGGACACGTTAATGAAAAACTGTTTTTT. This translates into CASSDTGLGHVNEKLFF. The complete variable domain, with remaining parts taken from reference TRBV28 and TRBJ1-4, reads DVKVTQSSRYLVKRTGEKVFLECVQDMDHENMFWYRQDPGLGLRLIYFSYDVKMKEKGDIPEGYSVSREKKERFSLILESASTNQTSMYLCASSDTGLGHVNEKLFFGSGTQLSVL.

V gene TRBV6-1 combines with J gene TRBJ2-1, with 10 nucleotides matching TRBD2. The CDR3 totals 13 residues. With V trimmed by 9 bases and J by 6 bases, 5 bases remained unmatched. Germline assignment: CDR1 MNHNS and CDR2 SASEGT. The CDR3 reads CASTSGKVNEQFF. CDR3 nucleotide sequence: TGTGCCAGTACTAGCGGGAAGGTCAATGAGCAGTTCTTC.

About this clone itself: At one end, the junction sequence differs from germline, possibly due to a read error. The sample has other DNA sequences that encode this CDR3 too. V gene TRBV10-2 combines with J gene TRBJ1-1, with D tentatively TRBD1 (5 bases). Looked up from germline, CDR1 is WSHSY and CDR2 is SAAADI. This CDR3 has 15 amino acids. The CDR3 loop reads CASGVTARMNTEAFF. CDR3 nucleotide sequence: TGCGCCAGCGGGGTGACAGCCCGTATGAACACTGAAGCCTTCTTT.

This clone was seen more than once but under ten times. V is TRBV7-9 and J is TRBJ2-3; 11 bases agree with TRBD2. V lost 1 base to trimming and J lost 3 bases; unmatched junction nucleotides: 3. CDR3 length: 16 residues. From germline, CDR1 is SEHNR and CDR2 FQNEAQ (reference sequence). CDR3 DNA: TGTGCCAGCAGCTTAGGTCTAGCGGGGGGAACAGATACGCAGTATTTT. It yields the protein CASSLGLAGGTDTQYF.

The chain links TRBV7-2 to TRBJ2-7; D possibly corresponds to TRBD1 (5 bases). V was cut by 11 bases and J by 6 bases, with 20 bases left in between. In germline, CDR1 is SGHTA, CDR2 FQGNSA. CDR3 length: 13 amino acids. The CDR3 region is CAGSLNYQGEQYF. The CDR3 DNA follows: TGTGCCGGGTCGCTAAATTATCAGGGCGAGCAGTACTTC.

This clone occurred once. The chain uses TRBV7-7 and TRBJ2-5; the match to TRBD2 covers 9 bases. This CDR3 is built from 15 residues. V shed 1 base, J shed 2 bases, and the junction held 2 bases outside the gene matches. In germline, CDR1 is SSHAT, CDR2 FNYEAQ (reference sequence). The CDR3 DNA is TGTGCCAGCAGCTTAGAGACTAGCGGACAAGAGACCCAGTACTTC. Amino acid sequence: CASSLETSGQETQYF.

This clone was picked up a small number of times. This rearrangement joins TRBV5-4 to TRBJ2-5, with TRBD2 matching 9 bases. The CDR3 is 14 amino acids. V gave up 4 bases and J gave up 2 bases; unmatched junction bases: 3. Germline lookup yields CDR1 SGHNT and CDR2 YYREEE (reference sequence). CDR3 amino acids: CASSAAGGQETQYF. CDR3 sequence (DNA): TGTGCCAGCAGCGCAGCGGGAGGACAAGAGACCCAGTACTTC.

This chain connects TRBV5-6 to TRBJ2-5; D possibly corresponds to TRBD2 (5 bases). The ends were cut back, 1 base at V and 13 bases at J, with 20 bases in the middle. The CDR3 has 14 amino acids. Germline values: CDR1 SGHDT, CDR2 YYEEEE. The chain's CDR3 is CASSLFEVLAAPYF. CDR3 sequence (DNA): TGTGCCAGCAGCTTGTTTGAGGTCCTAGCAGCTCCGTACTTC.

This clone was observed a handful of times. The CDR3 sequence: CASNPQGNQPQHF. CDR3 nucleotide sequence: TGTGCCAGCAATCCACAGGGGAATCAGCCCCAGCATTTT. The chain is built from TRBV6-5 and TRBJ1-5; 7 bases are shared with TRBD1. The CDR3 runs 13 residues. Germline V lookup: CDR1 MNHEY, CDR2 SVGAGI. The junction had 4 bases not matched to a gene; V was cut back by 7 bases and J by 4 bases.

This rearrangement joins TRBV11-2 to TRBJ2-1; D possibly corresponds to TRBD2 (5 bases). V was pared by 7 bases and J by 10 bases, with 17 bases between. The CDR3 spans 13 residues. Per germline, CDR1 SGHAT and CDR2 FQNNGV. Written as DNA, the CDR3 is TGTGCCAGCACCTACCGGGATTTAGGGGAGCAGTTCTTC. Translating gives CASTYRDLGEQFF.

The V call is TRBV18, the J call TRBJ2-7; 9 bases agree with TRBD1. Germline V CDR1 and CDR2: KGHSH, LQKENI. The CDR3 runs 14 residues. V was pared by 2 bases and J by 3 bases, with 2 bases of the junction left unmatched. The CDR3 is CASSPGTGNYEQYF. CDR3 coding DNA: TGTGCCAGCTCACCAGGGACAGGGAACTACGAGCAGTACTTC.

The rearrangement links TRBV7-8 to TRBJ1-2; D ambiguous. The V and J ends lost 1 base and 8 bases respectively, with 8 bases between them. CDR3 length: 12 residues. Germline V lookup: CDR1 SGHVS, CDR2 FQNEAQ. The CDR3 DNA reads as TGTGCCAGCAGCTTAGTGACGGGGGGCTACACCTTC. Translated, it gives CASSLVTGGYTF.

This clone was found once. This sequence joins TRBV27 and TRBJ2-1, with TRBD2 matching over 8 bases. The CDR3 is 16 amino acids. Germline-derived CDR1 and CDR2 are MNHEY and SMNVEV (reference sequence). Germline trimming cut 0 bases from V and 4 bases from J; bases unmatched to any gene: 5. As DNA, the CDR3 is TGTGCCAGCAGTTTATCTCCGGGAGGGCCTTACAATGAGCAGTTCTTC. Protein: CASSLSPGGPYNEQFF.

The genes are TRBV5-4 and TRBJ2-3, with 11 bases aligning to TRBD2. The germline V gene encodes CDR1 SGHNT and CDR2 YYREEE (reference sequence). The CDR3 contains 16 residues. Losses at the gene ends were 0 bases for V and 7 bases for J; bases not matched to a gene: 7. The CDR3 sequence is CASSLGGASGRNTQYF. The DNA for the CDR3 is TGTGCCAGCAGCTTGGGGGGGGCTAGCGGGAGGAATACGCAGTATTTT.

The chain employs TRBV7-2 and TRBJ1-1, with 8 bases aligning to TRBD1. This CDR3 contains 14 residues. V was pared by 5 bases and J by 1 base, with 3 bases of the junction left unmatched. CDR1 is SGHTA and CDR2 is FQGNSA in the germline V gene. The CDR3 sequence: CASSHTGGNTEAFF. The CDR3 region has the DNA TGTGCCAGCAGCCATACAGGGGGGAACACTGAAGCTTTCTTT.

This clone was observed a handful of times. The chain joins TRBV7-9 to TRBJ2-6; D perhaps matches TRBD1 (7 bases). Germline V CDR1 and CDR2: SEHNR, FQNEAQ (reference sequence). V was trimmed by 8 bases and J by 4 bases, leaving 21 bases between them. The CDR3 runs to 17 residues. CDR3 nucleotides: TGTGCCAGCGTGGTCGGCAGGGGGGTGCCCGGGGCCAACGTCCTGACTTTC. Translating gives CASVVGRGVPGANVLTF.

The chain is built from TRBV7-2 and TRBJ1-5; D is unclear. CDR1 is SGHTA and CDR2 is FQGNSA in the germline V gene. Trimming removed 8 bases at V and 4 bases at J, with 6 bases between. This CDR3 has 11 residues. CDR3: CASGNNQPQHF. The CDR3 DNA reads TGTGCCAGCGGCAATAATCAGCCCCAGCATTTT.

Turning to this clone: The germline gene is not matched at one end of the junction; a read error may be the cause. CDR3 amino acids: CSSSPTGLSYEQYF. The CDR3 bases are TGTTCCAGCAGTCCGACAGGTCTATCCTACGAGCAGTACTTC. This rearrangement joins TRBV7-9 to TRBJ2-7; D is possibly TRBD1 (6 bases). Per germline, CDR1 SEHNR and CDR2 FQNEAQ (reference sequence). This CDR3 comprises 14 residues.

This clone was counted between two and nine times. Within the sample, other DNA sequences also encode this same CDR3. The V gene is TRBV6-5, the J gene TRBJ2-7, with 10 bases that match TRBD2. The CDR3 is made up of 16 amino acids. Trimming removed 0 bases from V and 3 bases from J; junction bases left unmatched: 5. CDR1 and CDR2 (germline): MNHEY, SVGAGI. The CDR3 nucleotides read TGTGCCAGCAGTTACTCGATGGCTAGCGGGAGCTACGAGCAGTACTTC. It specifies CASSYSMASGSYEQYF.

This chain joins TRBV7-9 and TRBJ2-5; no clear D. The CDR3 totals 14 residues. Per germline, CDR1 SEHNR and CDR2 FQNEAQ (reference sequence). Trimming took 1 base from V and 0 from J, leaving 6 bases between them. Here the CDR3 reads CASSLVSDQETQYF. The CDR3 DNA follows: TGTGCCAGCAGCTTAGTCTCAGACCAAGAGACCCAGTACTTC.

The gene calls are TRBV7-9 and TRBJ2-1, with D possibly TRBD1 on 5 matching bases. Trimming pared 0 bases from V and 9 bases from J, leaving 12 bases between. The CDR3 extends over 14 amino acids. Germline CDR1 and CDR2: SEHNR and FQNEAQ (reference sequence). The CDR3 sequence: CASSLALPQGEQFF. CDR3 nucleotide sequence: TGTGCCAGCAGCTTAGCGCTACCCCAGGGTGAGCAGTTCTTC.

Regarding this clone: An end of the junction does not agree with germline; a read error may underlie this. J is TRBJ2-1 and V is TRBV7-9, with 11 bases that match TRBD2. This CDR3 is 17 amino acids long. The germline gives CDR1 SEHNR, CDR2 FQNEAQ (reference sequence). The CDR3: CSSSFTLGLAANNEQFF. The CDR3 coding sequence is TGTTCCAGCAGCTTCACTCTGGGACTAGCGGCTAACAATGAGCAGTTCTTC.